This T cell receptor (beta chain) was found in a study of shared clonotypes between healthy human individuals (dated by TCRdb to the early 2020s). Study-level background: The cohort comprised a couple of women and a few men aged 18 to 49 years. For each donor, CD4 naive and CD4 memory were each given three plates, CD8 naive was given two plates, and CD8 memory was given one plate. To estimate repertoire size and how much clonotype sharing occurs between individuals, the study deeply sequenced the blood TCR repertoires of five healthy adults. Different laboratories and diverse techniques were used to prepare libraries and sequence TCR repertoires, to increase sequencing depth and limit assay-specific biases. Per donor, leukapheresis produced somewhere between about 0.94 and 9.5 billion PBMCs.

Using the deep immunoSEQ assay, multiplex PCR amplified TCR CDR3 regions from genomic DNA. Genomic DNA extracted from each cell subset was distributed evenly over all wells of several immunoSEQ 96-well plates, and each plate served as one replicate. For sorted subsets, 150 to 200 ng genomic DNA, equal to about 30,000 T cell genomes, was loaded into each replicate PCR. Purified libraries were quantified with a Qubit 3.0 fluorometer, sized on a Bioanalyzer 2100, and re-quantified with the KAPA Library Quantification kit. A separate single-read 150-cycle Illumina NextSeq 550 flow cell was used to sequence each immunoSEQ 96-well plate. As for how the authors treated the data: Because the immunoSEQ output included only junctional sequences and no quality scores, the filtering could not be the same as the filtering used for full-length reads. To assign V/J genes and CDR3, sequences were annotated using PyIR, a Python wrapper for IgBLAST v1.9, with IMGT germline references. Reads were removed for weak V/J assignments (E-value above 1e-6), missing CDR3, stop codons, out-of-frame junctions, or ambiguous translated residues. A V3J clonotype was defined by an identical inferred V gene, J gene, and CDR3 amino acid sequence. To compute the percentage overlap between repertoires, the number of shared unique clonotypes was divided by the size of the smaller repertoire. Richness of each repertoire was evaluated using RTK rarefaction, the Chao1 estimator, and Recon v2.1 estimates of unobserved clonotypes. Generation probabilities for all TCRbeta clonotypes obtained by the gDNA method from a few donors were computed using OLGA. TCRdb provides this immuneACCESS table in a form limited to in-frame rearrangements. Some clones are lacking; in checked studies, under half of them reflect an unresolved V gene, and why the rest are absent is not known. The DNA gave D and trimming, while V, J and clone size come from that table. For this sample there are about 1 million clones; about 77% appear just once. The ten largest clones capture roughly 1.5% of the sample.

Healthy HIV-negative adults with no recently reported acute infections or vaccinations were included as donors. Only Caucasian adults living in Nashville, Tennessee, USA were represented among the donors. CD4+ T cells were enriched through magnetic negative selection, after which naive cells were positively selected on CD45RA and the remaining negative fraction served as the memory subset. Blood was collected by leukapheresis, and PBMCs were isolated by Ficoll-Histopaque density gradient centrifugation and then cryopreserved in liquid nitrogen vapor phase. Analytical flow cytometry was used to check the purity and quantity of every magnetically sorted T cell population. From each sorted fraction, genomic DNA was isolated and quantified by UV absorbance on a Nanodrop 2000c. The germline V gene encodes CDR1 SNHLY and CDR2 FYNNEI. For this chain, trimming is 7 bases at the V end and 5 bases at the J end, and the number of junction bases without a gene match is 6. The CDR3 goes from the cysteine to the phenylalanine over 14 residues. Only the CDR3 DNA is retained, 42 bases long and in frame from the first base.

With respect to this clone: No cognate antigen has been identified for it. Per-base qualities were not stored, and no clone one base away is much larger.

Points the paper makes about the study in general: Sharing across a few donors was observed for approximately 5% of naive CD4, under 4% of naive CD8, 2% to 2.5% of memory CD4, and over 0.3% of memory CD8 clonotypes. Sampling was limited to blood, and TCR repertoires in tissue likely differ from TCR repertoires in blood. The small number of donors limited the genetic and exposure-history diversity represented. Even with the large sequencing depth, rarefaction of the sorted-subset datasets indicated that sequencing was incomplete. Based on pairwise subsampling, the degree of clonotype sharing among donors was expected to be affected by sequencing depth. Naive subsets generally had larger estimated clonotype richness than memory subsets. Higher generation probabilities were observed for clonotypes shared by all four sorted-subset donors than for non-shared clonotypes.

This chain is built from TRBV2 and TRBJ1-1, and 11 bases in between align with TRBD1. The origin of this receptor is a man aged 18 to 29 in good health. The material sequenced was memory CD4+ T cells sorted from blood. In the paper's terms, the cell subset or site label means: CD45RA-negative fraction. The nucleotide sequence is given as TGTGCCAGCACCGGACAGGGGGCTAAGACTGAAGCTTTCTTT. Its translation reads: CASTGQGAKTEAFF.